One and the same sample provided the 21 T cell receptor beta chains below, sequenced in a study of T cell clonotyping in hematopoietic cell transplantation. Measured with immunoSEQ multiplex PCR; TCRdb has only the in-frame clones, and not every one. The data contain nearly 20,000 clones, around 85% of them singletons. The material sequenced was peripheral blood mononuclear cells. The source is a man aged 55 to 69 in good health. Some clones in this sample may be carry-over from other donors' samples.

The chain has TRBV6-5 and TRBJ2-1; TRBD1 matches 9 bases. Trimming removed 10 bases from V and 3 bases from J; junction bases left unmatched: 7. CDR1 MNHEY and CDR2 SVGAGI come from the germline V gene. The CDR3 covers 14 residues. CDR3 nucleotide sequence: TGTGCCACAACCGGGACAGGGATCTACAATGAGCAGTTCTTC. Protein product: CATTGTGIYNEQFF.

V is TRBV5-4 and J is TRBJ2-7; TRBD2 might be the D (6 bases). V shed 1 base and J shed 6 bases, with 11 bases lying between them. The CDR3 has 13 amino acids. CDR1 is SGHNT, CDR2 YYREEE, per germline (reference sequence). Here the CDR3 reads CASSLYVGGEQYF. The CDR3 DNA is TGTGCCAGCAGCTTGTACGTGGGGGGCGAGCAGTACTTC. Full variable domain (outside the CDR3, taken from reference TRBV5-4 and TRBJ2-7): ETGVTQSPTHLIKTRGQQVTLRCSSQSGHNTVSWYQQALGQGPQFIFQYYREEENGRGNFPPRFSGLQFPNYSSELNVNALELDDSALYLCASSLYVGGEQYFGPGTRLTVT.

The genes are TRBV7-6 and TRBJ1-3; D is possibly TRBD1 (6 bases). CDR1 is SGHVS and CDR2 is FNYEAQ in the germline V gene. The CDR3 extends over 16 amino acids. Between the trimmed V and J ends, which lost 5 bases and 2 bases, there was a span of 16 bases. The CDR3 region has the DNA TGTGCCAGCAGCCGACGCTCCACAGGGACTGGAAACACCATATATTTT. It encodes CASSRRSTGTGNTIYF. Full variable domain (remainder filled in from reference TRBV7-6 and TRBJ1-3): GAGVSQSPRYKVTKRGQDVALRCDPISGHVSLYWYRQALGQGPEFLTYFNYEAQQDKSGLPNDRFSAERPEGSISTLTIQRTEQRDSAMYRCASSRRSTGTGNTIYFGEGSWLTVV.

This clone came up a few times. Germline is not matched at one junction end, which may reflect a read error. In nucleotides, the CDR3 is TGTGCTAGCAGTCCTGACCCCTCAGATACGCAGTATTTT. Translating gives CASSPDPSDTQYF. The J gene is TRBJ2-3, the V gene TRBV7-7, with D unresolved. The CDR3 runs to 13 residues. Germline CDR1 reads SSHAT; CDR2 reads FNYEAQ (reference sequence).

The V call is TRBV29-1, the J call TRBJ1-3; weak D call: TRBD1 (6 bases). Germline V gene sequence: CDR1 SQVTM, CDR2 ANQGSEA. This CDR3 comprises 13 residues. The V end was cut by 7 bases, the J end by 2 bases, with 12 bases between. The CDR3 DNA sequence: TGCAGCGCCGGACGGGGGCCTGGAAACACCATATATTTT. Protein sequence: CSAGRGPGNTIYF.

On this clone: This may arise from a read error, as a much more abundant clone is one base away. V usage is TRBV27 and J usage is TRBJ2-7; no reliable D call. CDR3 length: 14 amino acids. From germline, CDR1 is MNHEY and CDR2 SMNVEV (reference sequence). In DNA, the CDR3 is TGTGCCAGCAGTTTATCGTCCAGATCCTACGAGCAGTGCTTC. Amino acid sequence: CASSLSSRSYEQCF.

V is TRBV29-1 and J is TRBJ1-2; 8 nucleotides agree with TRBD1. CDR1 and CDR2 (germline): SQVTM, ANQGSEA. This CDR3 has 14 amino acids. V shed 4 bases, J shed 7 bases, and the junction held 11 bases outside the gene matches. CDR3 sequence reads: CSVGTSGGAGGYTF. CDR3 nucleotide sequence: TGCAGCGTTGGTACTTCAGGGGGCGCGGGTGGCTACACCTTC.

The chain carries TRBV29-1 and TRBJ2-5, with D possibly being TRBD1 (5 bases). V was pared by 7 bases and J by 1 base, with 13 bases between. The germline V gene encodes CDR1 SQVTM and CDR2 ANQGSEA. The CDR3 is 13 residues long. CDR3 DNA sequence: TGCAGCGCCCAGGACACCTTCCAAGAGACCCAGTACTTC. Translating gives CSAQDTFQETQYF.

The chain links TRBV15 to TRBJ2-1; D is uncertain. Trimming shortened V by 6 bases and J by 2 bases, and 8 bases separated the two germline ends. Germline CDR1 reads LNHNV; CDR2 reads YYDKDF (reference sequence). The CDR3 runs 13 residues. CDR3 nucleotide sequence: TGTGCCACCAGTGGCATGACCTACAATGAGCAGTTCTTC. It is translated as CATSGMTYNEQFF. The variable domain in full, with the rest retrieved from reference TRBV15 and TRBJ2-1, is DAMVIQNPRYQVTQFGKPVTLSCSQTLNHNVMYWYQQKSSQAPKLLFHYYDKDFNNEADTPDNFQSRRPNTSFCFLDIRSPGLGDTAMYLCATSGMTYNEQFFGPGTRLTVL.

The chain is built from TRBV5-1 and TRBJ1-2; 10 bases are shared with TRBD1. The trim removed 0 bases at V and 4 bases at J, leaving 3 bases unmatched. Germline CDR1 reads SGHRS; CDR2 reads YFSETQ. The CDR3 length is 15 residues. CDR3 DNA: TGCGCCAGCAGCTTGGGACAGGGGGCTGGCTATGGCTACACCTTC. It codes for CASSLGQGAGYGYTF.

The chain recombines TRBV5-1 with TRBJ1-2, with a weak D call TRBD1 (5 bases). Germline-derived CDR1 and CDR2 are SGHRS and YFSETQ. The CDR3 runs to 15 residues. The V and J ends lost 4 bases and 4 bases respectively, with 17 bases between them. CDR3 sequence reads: CASSPPDKSRYGYTF. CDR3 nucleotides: TGCGCCAGCAGCCCACCGGACAAATCCCGCTATGGCTACACCTTC.

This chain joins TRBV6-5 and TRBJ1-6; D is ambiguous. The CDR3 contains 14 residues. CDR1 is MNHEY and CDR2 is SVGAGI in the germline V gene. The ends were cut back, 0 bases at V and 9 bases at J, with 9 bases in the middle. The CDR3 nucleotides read TGTGCCAGCAGTTACTCGAATCAGCCTTCACCCCTCCACTTT. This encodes CASSYSNQPSPLHF.

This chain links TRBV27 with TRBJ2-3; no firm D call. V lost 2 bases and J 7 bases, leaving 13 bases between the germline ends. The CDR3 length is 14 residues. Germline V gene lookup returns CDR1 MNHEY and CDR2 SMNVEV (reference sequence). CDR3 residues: CASSLGSLSNTQYF. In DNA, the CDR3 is TGTGCCAGCAGTTTAGGATCCCTCTCCAATACGCAGTATTTT.

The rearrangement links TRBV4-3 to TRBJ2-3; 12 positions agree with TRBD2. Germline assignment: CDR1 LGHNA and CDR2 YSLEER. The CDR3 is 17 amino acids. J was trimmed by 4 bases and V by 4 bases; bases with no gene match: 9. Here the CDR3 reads CASSRGAPSGGADTQYF. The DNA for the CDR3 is TGCGCCAGCAGCCGGGGTGCGCCTAGCGGGGGGGCAGATACGCAGTATTTT.

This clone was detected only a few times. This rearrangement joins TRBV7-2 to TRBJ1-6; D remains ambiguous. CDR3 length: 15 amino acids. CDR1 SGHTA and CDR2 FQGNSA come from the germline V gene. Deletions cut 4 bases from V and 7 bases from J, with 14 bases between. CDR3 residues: CASSSRSTGNSPLHF. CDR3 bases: TGTGCCAGCAGCTCCCGCTCTACCGGGAATTCACCCCTCCACTTT.

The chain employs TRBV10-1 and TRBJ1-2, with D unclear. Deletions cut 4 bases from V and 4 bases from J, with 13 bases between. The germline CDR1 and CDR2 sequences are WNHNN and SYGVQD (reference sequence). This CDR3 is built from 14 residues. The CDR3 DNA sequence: TGCGCCAGCAGTGTTCGAGAGAGTTCCTATGGCTACACCTTC. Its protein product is CASSVRESSYGYTF.

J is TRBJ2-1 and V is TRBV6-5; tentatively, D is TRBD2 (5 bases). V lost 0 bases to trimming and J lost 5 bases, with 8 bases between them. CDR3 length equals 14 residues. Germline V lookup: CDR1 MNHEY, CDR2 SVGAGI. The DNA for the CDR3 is TGTGCCAGCAGTTACTCTACTAGGAACAATGAGCAGTTCTTC. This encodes CASSYSTRNNEQFF.

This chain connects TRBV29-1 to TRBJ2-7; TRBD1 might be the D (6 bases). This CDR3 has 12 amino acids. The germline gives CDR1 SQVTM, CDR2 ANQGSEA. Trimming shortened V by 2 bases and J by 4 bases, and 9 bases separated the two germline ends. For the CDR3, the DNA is TGCAGCGTTGAAACGCAGGGGTACGAGCAGTACTTC. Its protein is CSVETQGYEQYF.

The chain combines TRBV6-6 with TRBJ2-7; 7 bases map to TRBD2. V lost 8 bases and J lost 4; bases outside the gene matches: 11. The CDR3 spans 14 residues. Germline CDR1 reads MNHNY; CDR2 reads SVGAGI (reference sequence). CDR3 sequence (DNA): TGTGCCAGCCAAAATGGGGGGGAAGTATACGAGCAGTACTTC. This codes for CASQNGGEVYEQYF.

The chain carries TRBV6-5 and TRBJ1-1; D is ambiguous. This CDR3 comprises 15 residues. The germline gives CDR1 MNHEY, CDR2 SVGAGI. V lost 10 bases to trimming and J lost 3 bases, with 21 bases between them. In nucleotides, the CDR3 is TGTGCCACCTACCCGGAGGCTCTCGGGGACACTGAAGCTTTCTTT. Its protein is CATYPEALGDTEAFF.

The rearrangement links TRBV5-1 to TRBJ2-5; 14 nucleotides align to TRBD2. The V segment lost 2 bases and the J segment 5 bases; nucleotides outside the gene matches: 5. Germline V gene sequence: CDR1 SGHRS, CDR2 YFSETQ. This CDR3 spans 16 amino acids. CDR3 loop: CASSFEGLAGEETQYF. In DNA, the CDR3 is TGCGCCAGCAGCTTTGAGGGACTAGCGGGGGAGGAGACCCAGTACTTC.